What follows describes a single T cell receptor beta chain. What it recognizes is unknown. TCRdb used MiXCR to reprocess the 5' RACE reads, holding one entry per CDR3 protein. The profile covers 600,000 to 700,000 distinct CDR3 sequences, with roughly 20% appearing a single time and approximately 4.3% taken by the ten largest. These data come from a study of identical twins. General study results and limits: While abundant cord blood beta clonotypes carried fewer insertions, memory repertoires showed no such pattern. Models, which agreed with sharing between unrelated individuals, nonetheless underestimated the out-of-frame TCR alpha sharing seen in monozygotic twins.

The CDR3 spans 16 residues. The germline gives CDR1 SGHTS, CDR2 YDEGEE. Deletions cut 4 bases from V and 0 bases from J, with 11 bases between. This sample was also put to use in a study of T cells expressing NK-cell markers. That paper states: Researchers got TCR beta repertoires out of sorted CD3+CD56+NKG2C+, CD3+CD56+NKG2C- and CD3+CD56-NKG2C+ T cells.

The sample consisted of PBMCs. V is TRBV5-8 and J is TRBJ2-6; no clear D gene. This TCR came from a woman aged 18-29 years in good health. The DNA for the CDR3 is TGTGCCAGCAGCCCTGGACGGACCTCTGGGGCCAACGTCCTGACTTTC. This codes for CASSPGRTSGANVLTF.